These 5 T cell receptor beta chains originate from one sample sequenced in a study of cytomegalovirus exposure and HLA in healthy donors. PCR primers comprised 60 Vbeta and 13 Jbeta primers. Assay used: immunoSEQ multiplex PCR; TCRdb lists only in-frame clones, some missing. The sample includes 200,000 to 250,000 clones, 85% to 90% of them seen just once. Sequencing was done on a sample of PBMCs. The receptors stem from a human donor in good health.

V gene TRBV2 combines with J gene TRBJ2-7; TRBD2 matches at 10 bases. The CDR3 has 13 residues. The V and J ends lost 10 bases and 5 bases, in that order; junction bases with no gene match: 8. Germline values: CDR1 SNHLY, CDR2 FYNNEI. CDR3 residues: CAITPGLAHEQYF. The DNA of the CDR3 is TGTGCCATCACGCCGGGACTAGCGCACGAGCAGTACTTC.

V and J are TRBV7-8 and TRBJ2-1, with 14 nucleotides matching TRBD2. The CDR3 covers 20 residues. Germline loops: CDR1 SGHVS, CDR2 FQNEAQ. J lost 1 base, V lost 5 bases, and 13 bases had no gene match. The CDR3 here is CASSTPAGTSGSGSYNEQFF. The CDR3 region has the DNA TGTGCCAGCAGCACTCCGGCGGGGACTAGCGGGAGCGGGTCCTACAATGAGCAGTTCTTC.

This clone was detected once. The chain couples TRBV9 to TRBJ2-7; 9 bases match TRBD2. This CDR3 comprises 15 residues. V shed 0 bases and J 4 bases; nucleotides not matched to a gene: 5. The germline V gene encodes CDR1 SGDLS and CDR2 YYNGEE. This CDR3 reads CASSVAAGGFYEQYF. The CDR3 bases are TGTGCCAGCAGCGTAGCCGCGGGAGGGTTTTACGAGCAGTACTTC.

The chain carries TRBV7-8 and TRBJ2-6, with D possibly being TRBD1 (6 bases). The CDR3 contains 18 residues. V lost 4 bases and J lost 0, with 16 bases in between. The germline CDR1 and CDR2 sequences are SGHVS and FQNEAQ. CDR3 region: CASSYLGHSTSGANVLTF. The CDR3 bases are TGTGCCAGCAGCTACCTGGGACACTCAACCTCTGGGGCCAACGTCCTGACTTTC.

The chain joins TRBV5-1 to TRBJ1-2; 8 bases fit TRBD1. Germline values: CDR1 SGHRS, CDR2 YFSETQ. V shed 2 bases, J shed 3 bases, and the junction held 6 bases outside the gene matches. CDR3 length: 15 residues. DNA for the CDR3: TGCGCCAGCAGCTTAGTATCGGGACAGGACTATGGCTACACCTTC. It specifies CASSLVSGQDYGYTF.